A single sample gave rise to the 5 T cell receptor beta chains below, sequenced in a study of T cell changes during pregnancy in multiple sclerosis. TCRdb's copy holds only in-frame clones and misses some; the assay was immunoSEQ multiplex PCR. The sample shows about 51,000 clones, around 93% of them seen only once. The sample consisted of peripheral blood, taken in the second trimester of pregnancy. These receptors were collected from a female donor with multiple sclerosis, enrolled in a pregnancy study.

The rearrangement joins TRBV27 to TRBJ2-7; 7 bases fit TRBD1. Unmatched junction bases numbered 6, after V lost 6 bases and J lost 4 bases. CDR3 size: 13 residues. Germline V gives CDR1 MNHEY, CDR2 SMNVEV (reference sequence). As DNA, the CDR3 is TGTGCCAGCAGCCGGACAGGTATATACGAGCAGTACTTC. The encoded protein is CASSRTGIYEQYF.

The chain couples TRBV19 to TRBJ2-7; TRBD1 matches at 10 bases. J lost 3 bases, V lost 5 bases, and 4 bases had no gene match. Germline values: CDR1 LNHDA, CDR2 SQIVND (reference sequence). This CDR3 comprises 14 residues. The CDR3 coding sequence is TGTGCCAGTAGTGCGGGACAGGGGAACTACGAGCAGTACTTC. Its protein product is CASSAGQGNYEQYF.

CDR3 coding DNA: TGTGCCTGGAGTCGGACAGGGGCGAATCAGCCCCAGCATTTT. It codes for CAWSRTGANQPQHF. The chain employs TRBV30 and TRBJ1-5; TRBD1 aligns across 9 bases. Germline CDR1 GTSNPN, CDR2 SVGIG (reference sequence). The CDR3 extends over 14 amino acids. J lost 4 bases, V lost 2 bases, and 3 bases had no gene match.

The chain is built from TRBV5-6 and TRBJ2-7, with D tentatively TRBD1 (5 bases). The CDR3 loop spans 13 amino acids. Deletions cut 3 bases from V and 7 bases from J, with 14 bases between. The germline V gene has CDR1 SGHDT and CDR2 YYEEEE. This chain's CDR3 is CASSSPRRGEQYF. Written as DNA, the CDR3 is TGTGCCAGCAGCTCGCCTAGAAGGGGAGAGCAGTACTTC.

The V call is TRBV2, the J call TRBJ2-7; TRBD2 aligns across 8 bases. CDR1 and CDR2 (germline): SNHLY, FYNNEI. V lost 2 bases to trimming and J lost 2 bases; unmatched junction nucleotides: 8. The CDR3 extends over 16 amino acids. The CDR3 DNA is TGTGCCAGCAGTGAAATAGAGGCGGGAGGACCCTACGAGCAGTACTTC. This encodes CASSEIEAGGPYEQYF.